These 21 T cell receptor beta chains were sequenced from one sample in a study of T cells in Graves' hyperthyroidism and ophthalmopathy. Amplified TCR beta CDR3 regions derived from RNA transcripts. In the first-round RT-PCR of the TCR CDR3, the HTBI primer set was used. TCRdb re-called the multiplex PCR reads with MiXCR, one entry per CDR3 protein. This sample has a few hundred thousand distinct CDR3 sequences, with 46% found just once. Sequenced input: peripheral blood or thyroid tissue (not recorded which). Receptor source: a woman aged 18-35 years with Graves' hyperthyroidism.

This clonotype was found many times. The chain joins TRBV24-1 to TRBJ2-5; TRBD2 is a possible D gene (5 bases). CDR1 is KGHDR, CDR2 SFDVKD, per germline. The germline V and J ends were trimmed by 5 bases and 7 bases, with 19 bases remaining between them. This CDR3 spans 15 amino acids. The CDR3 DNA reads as TGTGCCACCAGTGGAGCGGCAGAATCCAAGACGACCCAGTACTTC. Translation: CATSGAAESKTTQYF.

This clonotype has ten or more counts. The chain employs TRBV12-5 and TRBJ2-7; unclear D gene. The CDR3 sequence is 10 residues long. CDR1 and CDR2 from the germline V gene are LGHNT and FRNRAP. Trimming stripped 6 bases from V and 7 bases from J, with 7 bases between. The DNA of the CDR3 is TGTGCTAGTGGCTTAAATGAGCAGTACTTC. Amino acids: CASGLNEQYF.

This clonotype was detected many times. The CDR3 loop is CASRRQNNSPLHF. The CDR3 nucleotides are TGTGCCAGCAGAAGACAGAACAATTCACCCCTCCACTTT. The V call is TRBV6-1, the J call TRBJ1-6; the D gene is possibly TRBD1 (5 bases). Germline V gives CDR1 MNHNS, CDR2 SASEGT. Trimming left V 6 bases short and J 7 bases short, with 10 bases between. The CDR3 is made up of 13 amino acids.

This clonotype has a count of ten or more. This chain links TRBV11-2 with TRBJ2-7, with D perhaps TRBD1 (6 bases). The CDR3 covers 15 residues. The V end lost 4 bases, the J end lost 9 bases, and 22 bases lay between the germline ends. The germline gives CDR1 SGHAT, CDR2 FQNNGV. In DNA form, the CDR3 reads TGTGCCAGCAGCTCCTGGGACCCGGCAGGGGAAACGCAGTACTTC. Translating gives CASSSWDPAGETQYF.

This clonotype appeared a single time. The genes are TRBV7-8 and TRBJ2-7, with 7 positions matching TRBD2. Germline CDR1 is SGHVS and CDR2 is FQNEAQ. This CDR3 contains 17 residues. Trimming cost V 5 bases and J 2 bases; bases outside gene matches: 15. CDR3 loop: CASSAVGGGLGAYEQYF. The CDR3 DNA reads TGTGCCAGCAGCGCGGTGGGGGGGGGATTAGGCGCCTACGAGCAGTACTTC.

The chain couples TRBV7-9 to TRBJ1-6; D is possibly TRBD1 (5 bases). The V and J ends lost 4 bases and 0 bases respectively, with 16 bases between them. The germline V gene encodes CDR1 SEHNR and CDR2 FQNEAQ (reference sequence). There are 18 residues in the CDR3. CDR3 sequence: CASSSPGTGSSYNSPLHF. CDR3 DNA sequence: TGTGCCAGCAGCTCCCCCGGGACGGGAAGCTCCTATAATTCACCCCTCCACTTT.

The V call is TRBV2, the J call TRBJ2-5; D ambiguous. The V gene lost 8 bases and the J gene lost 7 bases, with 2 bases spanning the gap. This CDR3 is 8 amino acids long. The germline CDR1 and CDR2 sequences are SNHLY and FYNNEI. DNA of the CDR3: TGTGCCAGCGGGACCCAGTACTTC. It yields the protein CASGTQYF.

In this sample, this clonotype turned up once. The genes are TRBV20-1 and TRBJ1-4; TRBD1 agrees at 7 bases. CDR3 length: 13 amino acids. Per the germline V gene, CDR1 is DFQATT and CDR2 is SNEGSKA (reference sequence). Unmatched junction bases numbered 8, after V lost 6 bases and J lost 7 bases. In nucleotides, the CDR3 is TGCAGTGCCACCGGGACAGTGAGTGAAAAACTGTTTTTT. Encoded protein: CSATGTVSEKLFF.

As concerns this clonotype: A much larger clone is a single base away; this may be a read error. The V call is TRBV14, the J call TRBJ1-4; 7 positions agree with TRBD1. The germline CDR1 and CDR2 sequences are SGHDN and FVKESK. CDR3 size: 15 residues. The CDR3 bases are TGTGCCAGCAGCCGGGGTGCCAGGGGGTATGAAGAACTGTTTTTT. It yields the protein CASSRGARGYEELFF.

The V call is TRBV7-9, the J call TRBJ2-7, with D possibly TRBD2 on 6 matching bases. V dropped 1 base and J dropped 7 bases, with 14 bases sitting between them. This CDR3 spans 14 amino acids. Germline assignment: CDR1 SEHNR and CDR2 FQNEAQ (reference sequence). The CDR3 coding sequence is TGTGCCAGCAGCTTAGTCGGGGACTGGGGTGAGCAGTACTTC. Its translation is CASSLVGDWGEQYF. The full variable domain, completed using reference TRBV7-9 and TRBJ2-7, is DTGVSQNPRHKITKRGQNVTFRCDPISEHNRLYWYRQTLGQGPEFLTYFQNEAQLEKSRLLSDRFSAERPKGSFSTLEIQRTEQGDSAMYLCASSLVGDWGEQYFGPGTRLTVT.

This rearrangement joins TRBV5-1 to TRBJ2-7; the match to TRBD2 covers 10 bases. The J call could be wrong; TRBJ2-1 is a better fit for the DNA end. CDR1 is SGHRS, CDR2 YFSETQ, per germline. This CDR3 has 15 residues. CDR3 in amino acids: CASSLERGGRNEQFF. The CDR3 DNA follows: TGCGCCAGCAGCTTGGAGCGGGGGGGGAGGAATGAGCAGTTCTTC.

CDR3 bases: TGTGCCTGGAGTGTCGGACCCCCTTGGGCCAACGTCCTGACTTTC. Translating it yields CAWSVGPPWANVLTF. V is TRBV30 and J is TRBJ2-6; D is ambiguous. Germline lookup yields CDR1 GTSNPN and CDR2 SVGIG (reference sequence). The CDR3 has 15 amino acids. Trimming removed 0 bases at V and 5 bases at J, with 11 bases between.

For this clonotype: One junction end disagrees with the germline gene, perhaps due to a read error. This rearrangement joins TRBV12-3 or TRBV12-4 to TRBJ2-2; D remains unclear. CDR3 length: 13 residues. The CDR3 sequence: CAGSRPGPGELFF. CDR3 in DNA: TGTGCCGGCAGTCGACCGGGCCCAGGGGAGCTGTTTTTT.

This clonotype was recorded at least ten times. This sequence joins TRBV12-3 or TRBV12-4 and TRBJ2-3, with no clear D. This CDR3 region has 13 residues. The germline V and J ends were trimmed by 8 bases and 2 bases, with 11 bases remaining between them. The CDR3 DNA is TGTGCCAGCGATGGCGGAAACACAGATACGCAGTATTTT. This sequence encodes CASDGGNTDTQYF.

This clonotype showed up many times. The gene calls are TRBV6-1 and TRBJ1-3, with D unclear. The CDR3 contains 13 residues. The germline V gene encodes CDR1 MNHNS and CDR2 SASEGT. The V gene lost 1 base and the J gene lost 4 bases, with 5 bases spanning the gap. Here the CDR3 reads CASSEVAGNTIYF. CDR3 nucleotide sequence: TGTGCCAGCAGTGAAGTTGCAGGAAACACCATATATTTT.

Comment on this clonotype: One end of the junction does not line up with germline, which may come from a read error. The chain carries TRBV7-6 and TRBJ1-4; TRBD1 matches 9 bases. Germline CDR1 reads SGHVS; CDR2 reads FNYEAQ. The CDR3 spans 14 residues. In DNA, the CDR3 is TGTGCCAGCAGCCTTGGACAGGGGAGTGAAAAACTGCTTTTT. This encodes CASSLGQGSEKLLF.

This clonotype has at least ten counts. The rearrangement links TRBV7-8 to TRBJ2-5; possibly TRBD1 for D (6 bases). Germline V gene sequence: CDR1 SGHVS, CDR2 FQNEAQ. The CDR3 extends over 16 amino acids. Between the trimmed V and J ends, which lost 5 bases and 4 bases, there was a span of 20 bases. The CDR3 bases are TGTGCCAGCAGCCCACTCAGGGGAACTACGATAGAGACCCAGTACTTC. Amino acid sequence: CASSPLRGTTIETQYF.

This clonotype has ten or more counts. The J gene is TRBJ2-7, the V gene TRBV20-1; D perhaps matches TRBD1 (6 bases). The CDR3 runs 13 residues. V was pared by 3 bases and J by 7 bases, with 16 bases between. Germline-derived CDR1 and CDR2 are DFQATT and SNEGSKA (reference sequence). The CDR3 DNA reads TGCAGTGCTAGTGAGGCAGGGGTGGGAGAGCAGTACTTC. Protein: CSASEAGVGEQYF.

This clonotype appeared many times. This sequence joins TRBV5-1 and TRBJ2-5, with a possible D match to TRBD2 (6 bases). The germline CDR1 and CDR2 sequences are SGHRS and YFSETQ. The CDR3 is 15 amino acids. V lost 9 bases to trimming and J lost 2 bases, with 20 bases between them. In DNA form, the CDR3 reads TGCGCCACCTCTACCTCCCCGGGAGAACAAGAGACCCAGTACTTC. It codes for CATSTSPGEQETQYF.

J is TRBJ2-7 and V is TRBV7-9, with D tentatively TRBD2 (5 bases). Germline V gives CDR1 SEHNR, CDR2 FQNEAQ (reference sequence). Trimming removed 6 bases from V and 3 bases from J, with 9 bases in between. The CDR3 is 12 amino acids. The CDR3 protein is CASRYGNYEQYF. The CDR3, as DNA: TGTGCCAGCAGATACGGGAACTACGAGCAGTACTTC.

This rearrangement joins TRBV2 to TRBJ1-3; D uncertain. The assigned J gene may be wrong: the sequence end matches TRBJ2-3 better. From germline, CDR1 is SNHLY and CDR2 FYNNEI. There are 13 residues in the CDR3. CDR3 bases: TGTGCCAGCAGCTTAGATCTGGAGGATACGCAGTATTTT. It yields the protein CASSLDLEDTQYF.